This passage covers 17 T cell receptor beta chains from one sample sequenced in a study of graft-versus-host responses after intestinal transplantation. Produced via immunoSEQ multiplex PCR; TCRdb's table is partial and in-frame only. This table has 93,000 or so clones, 93% appearing once. These receptors are not linked to any known antigen. Material: unstimulated CD8+ T cells sorted from spleen or lymph node cells, obtained before intestinal transplant. All receptors derive from a human donor who received an intestinal transplant.

This sequence joins TRBV4-1 and TRBJ2-3; perhaps D is TRBD1 or TRBD2 (5 bases each). V was clipped by 0 bases and J by 1 base, with 8 bases between them. The length of the CDR3 is 15 residues. Germline V gives CDR1 MGHRA, CDR2 YSYEKL. The CDR3 loop reads CASSQDLGGTDTQYF. The CDR3 DNA is TGCGCCAGCAGCCAAGATTTGGGGGGCACAGATACGCAGTATTTT.

The gene calls are TRBV6-1 and TRBJ2-3; 9 bases are shared with TRBD2. Losses at the gene ends were 4 bases for V and 0 bases for J; bases not matched to a gene: 2. This CDR3 contains 15 residues. The V gene's germline CDR1 is MNHNS and CDR2 SASEGT. In DNA, the CDR3 is TGTGCCAGCAGTGGACTAGCGGCTAGCACAGATACGCAGTATTTT. Protein sequence: CASSGLAASTDTQYF.

This CDR3 reads CASSLRGGIQDTQYF. The DNA for the CDR3 is TGTGCCAGCAGCTTGCGAGGGGGGATTCAAGATACGCAGTATTTT. The J gene is TRBJ2-3, the V gene TRBV5-6; perhaps D is TRBD1 or TRBD2 (6 bases each). CDR1 and CDR2 (germline): SGHDT, YYEEEE. This CDR3 is built from 15 residues. V lost 1 base and J lost 5, with 14 bases in between.

The chain combines TRBV9 with TRBJ2-3, with D possibly matching TRBD1 (6 bases). Trimming took 0 bases from V and 6 from J, leaving 23 bases between them. The CDR3 sequence is 18 residues long. Germline V gene data show CDR1 as SGDLS and CDR2 as YYNGEE. CDR3 region: CASSVAIIQGPTGDTQYF. The CDR3 DNA reads TGTGCCAGCAGCGTAGCGATCATTCAGGGGCCTACTGGGGATACGCAGTATTTT. The variable domain in full, completed from reference TRBV9 and TRBJ2-3, reads DSGVTQTPKHLITATGQRVTLRCSPRSGDLSVYWYQQSLDQGLQFLIQYYNGEERAKGNILERFSAQQFPDLHSELNLSSLELGDSALYFCASSVAIIQGPTGDTQYFGPGTRLTVL.

J is TRBJ1-1 and V is TRBV7-9; TRBD1 is a possible D gene (5 bases). CDR3 length: 14 amino acids. V was pared by 1 base and J by 5 bases, with 11 bases between. In germline, CDR1 is SEHNR, CDR2 FQNEAQ (reference sequence). CDR3 bases: TGTGCCAGCAGCTTAGGGGGCGGGCGGACTGAAGCTTTCTTT. This codes for CASSLGGGRTEAFF. Supplemented by reference TRBV7-9 and TRBJ1-1, the full variable domain reads DTGVSQNPRHKITKRGQNVTFRCDPISEHNRLYWYRQTLGQGPEFLTYFQNEAQLEKSRLLSDRFSAERPKGSFSTLEIQRTEQGDSAMYLCASSLGGGRTEAFFGQGTRLTVV.

This rearrangement joins TRBV6-5 to TRBJ1-1, with D possibly being TRBD1 (6 bases). Germline loops: CDR1 MNHEY, CDR2 SVGAGI. CDR3 length: 15 amino acids. V lost 0 bases and J 6 bases, leaving 14 bases between the germline ends. CDR3 sequence reads: CASSYSKQGWPEAFF. The CDR3 DNA follows: TGTGCCAGCAGTTACTCTAAACAGGGATGGCCTGAAGCTTTCTTT.

The chain links TRBV2 to TRBJ2-7, with 7 bases identical to TRBD2. There are 16 residues in the CDR3. V shed 2 bases, J shed 7 bases, and the junction held 14 bases outside the gene matches. Germline V lookup: CDR1 SNHLY, CDR2 FYNNEI. Here the CDR3 DNA reads TGTGCCAGCAGTGAATTCTTGGTAGCGGGTGCGGGGGAGCAGTACTTC. Protein sequence: CASSEFLVAGAGEQYF.

This sequence joins TRBV18 and TRBJ1-1; tentative D call: TRBD1 (5 bases). The V gene's germline CDR1 is KGHSH and CDR2 LQKENI. V lost 6 bases to trimming and J lost 0 bases, with 14 bases between them. The CDR3 is 15 residues long. This chain's CDR3 is CASSPRDRMNTEAFF. In DNA, the CDR3 is TGTGCCAGCTCCCCAAGGGACCGCATGAACACTGAAGCTTTCTTT.

The chain carries TRBV15 and TRBJ2-3; D is unresolved. CDR3 length: 12 residues. Germline V gene lookup returns CDR1 LNHNV and CDR2 YYDKDF (reference sequence). The V end lost 6 bases, the J end lost 5 bases, and 9 bases lay between the germline ends. CDR3 loop: CATRTRRDTQYF. The CDR3 coding sequence is TGTGCCACCAGGACCCGGAGAGATACGCAGTATTTT.

The chain's CDR3 is CASSQAAGGESYEQYF. CDR3 nucleotides: TGTGCCAGCAGCCAAGCAGCGGGGGGCGAGAGCTACGAGCAGTACTTC. The chain recombines TRBV4-2 with TRBJ2-7, with 9 nucleotides matching TRBD2. The V gene's germline CDR1 is LGHNA and CDR2 YNFKEQ. The V segment lost 1 base and the J segment 3 bases; nucleotides outside the gene matches: 7. The CDR3 totals 16 residues.

The chain joins TRBV7-8 to TRBJ2-5, with D perhaps assigned TRBD1 or TRBD2 (6 bases each). This CDR3 contains 14 residues. Germline CDR1 SGHVS, CDR2 FQNEAQ. The V gene lost 5 bases and the J gene lost 4 bases, with 14 bases spanning the gap. The CDR3 coding sequence is TGTGCCAGCAGCCTTCTGGGGGGCGGAGAGACCCAGTACTTC. Protein sequence: CASSLLGGGETQYF.

V is TRBV6-1 and J is TRBJ1-1, with a weak D call TRBD1 (5 bases). V lost 3 bases, J lost 10 bases, and 27 bases lay in between. CDR3 size: 17 residues. Per the germline V gene, CDR1 is MNHNS and CDR2 is SASEGT. The CDR3 region has the DNA TGTGCCAGCAGTGATCTTCCCCGGGGGATTTCTTCACGGGGAGCTTTCTTT. Amino acid sequence: CASSDLPRGISSRGAFF.

The rearrangement links TRBV11-2 to TRBJ2-1; D remains unclear. With 0 bases removed from V and 3 bases from J, the gap between germline ends came to 6 bases. The germline V gene encodes CDR1 SGHAT and CDR2 FQNNGV. The CDR3 totals 14 residues. CDR3 bases: TGTGCCAGCAGCTTAGAGGTCGGCTACAATGAGCAGTTCTTC. It encodes CASSLEVGYNEQFF.

The CDR3 protein is CASREGSSYEQYF. The CDR3 DNA reads as TGCGCCAGCAGGGAGGGGAGCTCCTACGAGCAGTACTTC. The chain employs TRBV10-2 and TRBJ2-7, with a weak D call TRBD2 (6 bases). The V gene's germline CDR1 is WSHSY and CDR2 SAAADI. Deletions cut 6 bases from V and 0 bases from J, with 9 bases between. There are 13 residues in the CDR3.

The chain couples TRBV5-4 to TRBJ1-6; TRBD1 matches 7 bases. Germline V lookup: CDR1 SGHNT, CDR2 YYREEE (reference sequence). The CDR3 is 15 amino acids. Germline trimming cut 0 bases from V and 9 bases from J; bases unmatched to any gene: 6. This chain's CDR3 is CASSLEGGSFSPLHF. The CDR3 DNA follows: TGTGCCAGCAGCTTGGAAGGGGGCAGTTTTTCACCCCTCCACTTT.

The rearrangement links TRBV2 to TRBJ1-2; D not resolved. The CDR3 has 12 residues. Germline CDR1 SNHLY, CDR2 FYNNEI. V was pared by 8 bases and J by 5 bases, with 12 bases between. This chain's CDR3 is CASWTLGYGYTF. CDR3 DNA sequence: TGTGCCAGCTGGACCCTTGGATATGGCTACACCTTC.

The V call is TRBV4-1, the J call TRBJ2-7; TRBD2 aligns across 8 bases. V shed 4 bases and J 5 bases; nucleotides not matched to a gene: 7. This CDR3 spans 14 amino acids. CDR1 MGHRA and CDR2 YSYEKL come from the germline V gene. Here the CDR3 DNA reads TGCGCCAGCAGCCCTCGGGGGGGCATCGACGAGCAGTACTTC. It specifies CASSPRGGIDEQYF.